Below, 8 T cell receptor beta chains from the same sample are listed, as sequenced in a study of cytomegalovirus exposure and HLA in healthy donors. Both 60 Vbeta primers and 13 Jbeta primers went into the PCR. Generated by immunoSEQ multiplex PCR, the TCRdb table keeps only in-frame clones and is missing some. The repertoire includes about 180,000 clones, over 70% of them detected once, and 1.2% to 1.5% sits in the top ten. The specimen was PBMCs. The receptors shown here come from a woman aged 25 to 45 in good health and CMV-seropositive.

This chain connects TRBV5-1 to TRBJ2-7; 12 bases align to TRBD2. V was pared by 0 bases and J by 0 bases, with 4 bases of the junction left unmatched. In germline, CDR1 is SGHRS, CDR2 YFSETQ. CDR3 length equals 17 residues. The CDR3 here is CASSLGGTSGSSYEQYF. The CDR3, as DNA: TGCGCCAGCAGCTTGGGCGGGACTAGCGGGTCCTCCTACGAGCAGTACTTC.

The rearrangement uses TRBV11-3 and TRBJ2-5; D might be TRBD2 (6 bases). The CDR3 is made up of 15 amino acids. Trimming shortened V by 4 bases and J by 2 bases, and 14 bases separated the two germline ends. Germline CDR1 SGHNT, CDR2 YENEEA. The CDR3 sequence: CASSSGTSFQETQYF. DNA of the CDR3: TGTGCCAGCAGCTCCGGGACTTCGTTTCAAGAGACCCAGTACTTC.

V usage is TRBV2 and J usage is TRBJ2-3, with 7 bases fitting TRBD2. Per the germline V gene, CDR1 is SNHLY and CDR2 is FYNNEI. The trim removed 3 bases at V and 0 bases at J, leaving 18 bases unmatched. The CDR3 is 20 amino acids. The CDR3 reads CASSDPIGGRDTLSTDTQYF. The CDR3 DNA follows: TGTGCCAGCAGTGATCCTATTGGTGGGAGGGATACACTAAGCACAGATACGCAGTATTTT.

The chain recombines TRBV28 with TRBJ2-1; 10 nucleotides line up with TRBD2. The CDR3 sequence is 17 residues long. Germline CDR1 and CDR2: MDHEN and SYDVKM. The ends lost 1 base at V and 7 bases at J; junction bases unmatched: 10. CDR3 DNA sequence: TGTGCCAGCAGTTTATACCCCTTGACTAGCGGGCAGAATGAGCAGTTCTTC. Amino acid sequence: CASSLYPLTSGQNEQFF.

This sequence joins TRBV28 and TRBJ2-3; 9 bases agree with TRBD2. Trimming removed 2 bases from V and 2 bases from J; junction bases left unmatched: 8. CDR1 and CDR2 (germline): MDHEN, SYDVKM. This CDR3 contains 17 residues. The DNA of the CDR3 is TGTGCCAGCAGTTTAAGAGGACTAGCGACCTACACAGATACGCAGTATTTT. Amino acid sequence: CASSLRGLATYTDTQYF.

J is TRBJ2-1 and V is TRBV7-3; D not certain. The V gene lost 0 bases and the J gene lost 6 bases, with 12 bases spanning the gap. The germline V gene encodes CDR1 SGHTA and CDR2 FQGTGA. The CDR3 extends over 15 amino acids. As DNA, the CDR3 is TGTGCCAGCAGCTTAACTGGGCCGGTGGGCAATGAGCAGTTCTTC. Translating gives CASSLTGPVGNEQFF.

The V gene is TRBV7-2, the J gene TRBJ2-3; the match to TRBD2 covers 9 bases. The CDR3 length is 15 residues. Germline V gene lookup returns CDR1 SGHTA and CDR2 FQGNSA. J was trimmed by 3 bases and V by 8 bases; bases with no gene match: 9. The chain's CDR3 is CASGLIAGETDTQYF. The DNA of the CDR3 is TGTGCCAGCGGTTTAATAGCGGGAGAGACAGATACGCAGTATTTT.

The chain recombines TRBV5-1 with TRBJ2-5, with D possibly TRBD2 on 5 matching bases. CDR3 size: 15 residues. The germline V gene encodes CDR1 SGHRS and CDR2 YFSETQ. The V end lost 1 base, the J end lost 1 base, and 11 bases lay between the germline ends. CDR3 DNA: TGCGCCAGCAGCTTGAGCGGCAGACTCCAAGAGACCCAGTACTTC. It is translated as CASSLSGRLQETQYF. The full variable domain, rest sourced from reference TRBV5-1 and TRBJ2-5, is KAGVTQTPRYLIKTRGQQVTLSCSPISGHRSVSWYQQTPGQGLQFLFEYFSETQRNKGNFPGRFSGRQFSNSRSEMNVSTLELGDSALYLCASSLSGRLQETQYFGPGTRLLVL.